The rows below give T cell receptor beta chains drawn from one sample of a study of regulatory T cells in long-lasting Graves disease. TCRdb re-derived calls from the multiplex PCR reads in MiXCR, one entry per CDR3 protein. This sample carries roughly 400,000 distinct CDR3 sequences, 15% of them seen once, and the ten largest clones take about 8.3%. These data also featured in a second study, about T cells in Graves' hyperthyroidism and ophthalmopathy.

Specimen: peripheral blood mononuclear cells (PBMCs), collected at new diagnosis, from a patient treated with antithyroid drugs. These receptors originate from a woman aged 40 to 50 with Graves disease. Both conserved end residues are part of each CDR3. D genes are given only for firm matches. The size entry is marked missing in some rows and otherwise reads once, few, many or a size class.

v_gene: TRBV20-1; d_gene: TRBD1; abundance: .; j_gene: TRBJ1-2; CDR3nt: TGCAGTGCTAGAGTTAAGGGGACAGGGGCCCTTTCTAACTATGGCTACACCTTC; CDR3aa: CSARVKGTGALSNYGYTF
v_gene: TRBV12-3/TRBV12-4; d_gene: TRBD2; abundance: many; j_gene: TRBJ2-7; CDR3nt: TGTGCCAGCAGTATACTAGCGGGAGGTTCCGAGCAGTACTTC; CDR3aa: CASSILAGGSEQYF
v_gene: TRBV28; d_gene: TRBD2; abundance: many; j_gene: TRBJ2-7; CDR3nt: TGTGCCAGCAGTTCCCCAAGAAGCGGGAATCCTTACGAGCAGTACTTC; CDR3aa: CASSSPRSGNPYEQYF
v_gene: TRBV7-2; d_gene: TRBD2; abundance: few; j_gene: TRBJ2-4; CDR3nt: TGTGCCAGCAGCTCCGGACTAGCGGCTGGGAACATTCAGTACTTC; CDR3aa: CASSSGLAAGNIQYF
v_gene: TRBV30; d_gene: .; abundance: many; j_gene: TRBJ1-1; CDR3nt: TGTGCCTGGAGCCTCAACGGGGGGCCGAACACTGAAGCTTTCTTT; CDR3aa: CAWSLNGGPNTEAFF
v_gene: TRBV24-1; d_gene: .; abundance: few; j_gene: TRBJ2-7; CDR3nt: TGTGCCACCAGTGATGGTACGGACCACGAGCAGTACTTC; CDR3aa: CATSDGTDHEQYF
v_gene: TRBV27; d_gene: TRBD2; abundance: .; j_gene: TRBJ2-1; CDR3nt: TGTGCCAGCAAGGGGTCCACTAGCGGGAGGTGGTATGAGCAGTCCTTC; CDR3aa: CASKGSTSGRWYEQSF
v_gene: TRBV4-3; d_gene: TRBD2; abundance: few; j_gene: TRBJ2-1; CDR3nt: TGCGCCAGCAGCCAAGAAGCTCTAGCGGGAGGGCCTCTCGATGAGCAGTTCTTC; CDR3aa: CASSQEALAGGPLDEQFF
v_gene: TRBV4-1; d_gene: .; abundance: .; j_gene: TRBJ1-4; CDR3nt: TGCGCCAGCAGCATTCAAGGGGGGGGATATCAAAAAGAAAAACTGTTTTTT; CDR3aa: CASSIQGGGYQKEKLFF
v_gene: TRBV20-1; d_gene: TRBD2; abundance: many; j_gene: TRBJ2-1; CDR3nt: TGCAGTGCTAGAGCCCAGGCTAGCGGGAGCCGTAGCTCCTACAATGAGCAGTTCTTC; CDR3aa: CSARAQASGSRSSYNEQFF
v_gene: TRBV2; d_gene: TRBD2; abundance: many; j_gene: TRBJ2-3; CDR3nt: TGTGCCAGCAGCGGGACTAGCAGACACACAGATACGCAGTATTTT; CDR3aa: CASSGTSRHTDTQYF
v_gene: TRBV15; d_gene: TRBD2; abundance: many; j_gene: TRBJ2-7; CDR3nt: TGTGCCACCAGCGGTGGGCGACTAGCGGGAGTGAAGCAATCCTACGAGCAGTACTTC; CDR3aa: CATSGGRLAGVKQSYEQYF
v_gene: TRBV5-6; d_gene: .; abundance: few; j_gene: TRBJ2-3; CDR3nt: TGTGCCAGCAGCTCCGAAGTCGGATCTAGCACAGATACGCAGTATTTT; CDR3aa: CASSSEVGSSTDTQYF
v_gene: TRBV7-8; d_gene: .; abundance: many; j_gene: TRBJ1-1; CDR3nt: TGTGCCAGCAGCCCGCCGAGGGGTGGGTCCACTGAAGCTTTCTTT; CDR3aa: CASSPPRGGSTEAFF
v_gene: TRBV7-9; d_gene: .; abundance: .; j_gene: TRBJ2-7; CDR3nt: TGTGCCAGCAGCTTGAGCCGGACTGAGCAGTACTTC; CDR3aa: CASSLSRTEQYF
v_gene: TRBV5-1; d_gene: .; abundance: .; j_gene: TRBJ2-3; CDR3nt: TGCGCCAGCAGCTCCGCCCCGGGTTTAGAGGAGCCGCAGTATTTT; CDR3aa: CASSSAPGLEEPQYF
v_gene: TRBV20-1; d_gene: .; abundance: many; j_gene: TRBJ1-1; CDR3nt: TGCAGTGCTAGAGCAGAGGGGGGGAATCCCCTCATGAACACTGAAGCTTTCTTT; CDR3aa: CSARAEGGNPLMNTEAFF
v_gene: TRBV5-1; d_gene: TRBD2; abundance: many; j_gene: TRBJ2-1; CDR3nt: TGCGCCAGCAGCTTCGGAGTTGTCAGCGGGAGTAATAATGAGCAGTTCTTC; CDR3aa: CASSFGVVSGSNNEQFF
v_gene: TRBV6-1; d_gene: .; abundance: many; j_gene: TRBJ2-7; CDR3nt: TGTGCCAGCAGTGACCCGCCCGGCCGTAGCTACGAGCAGTACTTC; CDR3aa: CASSDPPGRSYEQYF
v_gene: TRBV5-1; d_gene: .; abundance: many; j_gene: TRBJ2-2; CDR3nt: TGCGCCAGCAGCCCCAGGGGAGGGGAAAACACCGGGGAGCTGTTTTTT; CDR3aa: CASSPRGGENTGELFF
v_gene: TRBV28; d_gene: .; abundance: many; j_gene: TRBJ2-1; CDR3nt: TGTGCCAGCAGTTTAGTCCCTGGGGTGGATGAGCAGTTCTTC; CDR3aa: CASSLVPGVDEQFF
v_gene: TRBV28; d_gene: .; abundance: many; j_gene: TRBJ1-1; CDR3nt: TGTGCCAGCAACTTACCCTTATCAGGACTCGGTGTCCTGAACACTGAAGCTTTCTTT; CDR3aa: CASNLPLSGLGVLNTEAFF
v_gene: TRBV2; d_gene: TRBD2; abundance: few; j_gene: TRBJ2-1; CDR3nt: TGTGCCAGCGGTTGGACTAGCGGTCCAAGGGGTTATGAGCAGTTCTTC; CDR3aa: CASGWTSGPRGYEQFF
v_gene: TRBV2; d_gene: .; abundance: many; j_gene: TRBJ2-3; CDR3nt: TGTGCCAGCAGTGACGTTACGCAGTATTTT; CDR3aa: CASSDVTQYF
v_gene: TRBV12-3/TRBV12-4; d_gene: TRBD2; abundance: many; j_gene: TRBJ2-5; CDR3nt: TGTGCCAGCAGTTTGGGCGGGAGCTCCCAAGAGACCCAGTACTTC; CDR3aa: CASSLGGSSQETQYF
v_gene: TRBV10-2; d_gene: TRBD2; abundance: .; j_gene: TRBJ2-2; CDR3nt: TGCGCCAGCATCGATGGGACTAGCGGGAGTATCGGGGAGCTGTTTTTT; CDR3aa: CASIDGTSGSIGELFF
v_gene: TRBV4-3; d_gene: .; abundance: .; j_gene: TRBJ2-7; CDR3nt: TGCGCCAGCAGCCAAGATTACCGCTCTGGCGAGCAGTACTTC; CDR3aa: CASSQDYRSGEQYF
v_gene: TRBV5-1; d_gene: .; abundance: few; j_gene: TRBJ2-4; CDR3nt: TGCGCCAGCAGCCCGGGGCATGGAAACATTCAGTACTTC; CDR3aa: CASSPGHGNIQYF
v_gene: TRBV5-1; d_gene: .; abundance: many; j_gene: TRBJ1-2; CDR3nt: TGCGCCAGCAGCTTAAGGGACACCGCGAGTGGCTACACCTTC; CDR3aa: CASSLRDTASGYTF
v_gene: TRBV6-1; d_gene: .; abundance: many; j_gene: TRBJ2-5; CDR3nt: TGTGCCAGCACCGAGACCGGGCAAGAGACCCAGTACTTC; CDR3aa: CASTETGQETQYF
v_gene: TRBV7-9; d_gene: .; abundance: .; j_gene: TRBJ1-4; CDR3nt: TGTGCCAGCAGTACCGACTGGACAGACAGTGCAACTAATGAAAAACTGTTTTTT; CDR3aa: CASSTDWTDSATNEKLFF
v_gene: TRBV6-6; d_gene: .; abundance: .; j_gene: TRBJ2-1; CDR3nt: TGTGCCAGCAGTTACTCGCCAGCCAGTGAGCAGTTCTTC; CDR3aa: CASSYSPASEQFF
v_gene: TRBV20-1; d_gene: TRBD2; abundance: many; j_gene: TRBJ2-1; CDR3nt: TGCAGTGCTTCTCCGGGACTAGCGGGATCCTACAATGAGCAGTTCTTC; CDR3aa: CSASPGLAGSYNEQFF
v_gene: TRBV12-3/TRBV12-4; d_gene: .; abundance: many; j_gene: TRBJ2-2; CDR3nt: TGTGCCAGCAGCGGGAGTTTGACCGGGGAGCTGTTTTTT; CDR3aa: CASSGSLTGELFF
v_gene: TRBV5-4; d_gene: TRBD1; abundance: .; j_gene: TRBJ2-2; CDR3nt: TGTGCCAGCAGGCCGGGACAGGAAAACACCGGGGAGCTGTTTTTT; CDR3aa: CASRPGQENTGELFF
v_gene: TRBV6-2/TRBV6-3; d_gene: .; abundance: many; j_gene: TRBJ2-3; CDR3nt: TGTGCCAGCAGTTACATGGCTAGACTTCCCACAGATACGCAGTATTTT; CDR3aa: CASSYMARLPTDTQYF
v_gene: TRBV6-2/TRBV6-3; d_gene: .; abundance: many; j_gene: TRBJ1-1; CDR3nt: TGTGCCAGCGGAAAGGCAGGGTACACTGAAGCTTTCTTT; CDR3aa: CASGKAGYTEAFF
v_gene: TRBV6-5; d_gene: TRBD1; abundance: .; j_gene: TRBJ1-3; CDR3nt: TGTGCCAGCAGTTACAGGACAGGGGGCAGAAACACCATATATTTT; CDR3aa: CASSYRTGGRNTIYF
v_gene: TRBV29-1; d_gene: TRBD1; abundance: few; j_gene: TRBJ2-5; CDR3nt: TGCAGCGCCGAAAAGGGGACAGGGTGGGAGACCCAGTACTTC; CDR3aa: CSAEKGTGWETQYF
v_gene: TRBV5-6; d_gene: TRBD1; abundance: .; j_gene: TRBJ2-2; CDR3nt: TGTGCCAGCAGCTTGGTTTCCTTGTGGACAGGGGGCCACACCGGGGAGCTGTTTTTT; CDR3aa: CASSLVSLWTGGHTGELFF